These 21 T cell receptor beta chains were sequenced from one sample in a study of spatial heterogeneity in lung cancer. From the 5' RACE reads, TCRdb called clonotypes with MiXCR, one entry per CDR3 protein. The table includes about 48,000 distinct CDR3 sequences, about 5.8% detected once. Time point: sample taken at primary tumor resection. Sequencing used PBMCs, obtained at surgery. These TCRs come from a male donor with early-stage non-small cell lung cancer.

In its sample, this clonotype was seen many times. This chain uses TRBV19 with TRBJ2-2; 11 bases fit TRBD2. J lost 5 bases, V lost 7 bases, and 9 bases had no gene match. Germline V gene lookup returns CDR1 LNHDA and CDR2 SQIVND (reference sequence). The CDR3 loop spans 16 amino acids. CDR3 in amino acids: CASKELAGVKTGELFF. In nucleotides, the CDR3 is TGTGCCAGTAAGGAACTAGCGGGAGTGAAAACCGGGGAGCTGTTTTTT.

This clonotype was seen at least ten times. The CDR3 reads CASRATGGRDEKLFF. In DNA form, the CDR3 reads TGTGCCAGCAGGGCAACAGGGGGCCGGGATGAAAAACTGTTTTTT. The chain uses TRBV6-5 and TRBJ1-4, with 9 bases lining up with TRBD1. Per the germline V gene, CDR1 is MNHEY and CDR2 is SVGAGI. The CDR3 extends over 15 amino acids. After removal of 6 bases from V and 6 bases from J, the junction contained 8 bases not matched to a gene.

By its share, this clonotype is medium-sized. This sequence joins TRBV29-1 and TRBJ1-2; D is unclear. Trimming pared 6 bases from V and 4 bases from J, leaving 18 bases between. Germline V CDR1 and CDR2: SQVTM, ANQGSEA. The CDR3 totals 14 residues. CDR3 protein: CSVLSPSPIYGYTF. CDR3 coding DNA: TGCAGCGTGTTGAGCCCCTCCCCCATCTATGGCTACACCTTC.

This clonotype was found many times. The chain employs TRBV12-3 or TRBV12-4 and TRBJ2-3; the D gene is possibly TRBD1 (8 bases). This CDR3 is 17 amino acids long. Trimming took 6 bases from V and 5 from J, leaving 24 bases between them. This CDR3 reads CASSRGVAGGSGDTQYF. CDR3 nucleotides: TGTGCCAGCAGCCGGGGGGTAGCAGGGGGCAGTGGAGATACGCAGTATTTT.

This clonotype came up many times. This CDR3 is CASSSDTQETQYF. In nucleotides, the CDR3 is TGCGCCAGCAGCTCGGACACCCAAGAGACCCAGTACTTC. The V call is TRBV5-1, the J call TRBJ2-5, with D maybe TRBD1 (5 bases). Germline V gene sequence: CDR1 SGHRS, CDR2 YFSETQ. This CDR3 spans 13 amino acids. Trimming shortened V by 3 bases and J by 1 base, and 7 bases separated the two germline ends.

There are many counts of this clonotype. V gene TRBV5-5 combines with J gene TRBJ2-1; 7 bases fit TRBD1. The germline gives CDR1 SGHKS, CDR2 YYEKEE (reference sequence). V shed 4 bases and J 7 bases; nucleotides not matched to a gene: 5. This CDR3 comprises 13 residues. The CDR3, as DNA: TGTGCCAGCAGCCTCGACAGGGTAAATGAGCAGTTCTTC. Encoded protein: CASSLDRVNEQFF.

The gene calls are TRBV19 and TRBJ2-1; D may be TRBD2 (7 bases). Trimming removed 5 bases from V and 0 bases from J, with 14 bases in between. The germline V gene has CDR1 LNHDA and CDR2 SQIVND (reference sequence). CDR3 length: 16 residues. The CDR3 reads CASSPMRGLSYNEQFF. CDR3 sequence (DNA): TGTGCCAGTAGTCCCATGCGGGGGCTCTCCTACAATGAGCAGTTCTTC.

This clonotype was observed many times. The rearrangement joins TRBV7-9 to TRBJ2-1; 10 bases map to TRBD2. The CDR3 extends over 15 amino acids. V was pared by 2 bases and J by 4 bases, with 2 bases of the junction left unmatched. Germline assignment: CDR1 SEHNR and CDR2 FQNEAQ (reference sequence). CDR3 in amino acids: CASSLSGRAYNEQFF. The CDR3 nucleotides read TGTGCCAGCAGCTTAAGCGGGAGGGCTTACAATGAGCAGTTCTTC.

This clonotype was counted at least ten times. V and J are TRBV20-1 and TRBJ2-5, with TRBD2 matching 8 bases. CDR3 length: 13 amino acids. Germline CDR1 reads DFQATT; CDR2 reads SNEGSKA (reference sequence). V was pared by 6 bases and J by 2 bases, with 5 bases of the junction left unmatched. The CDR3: CSARTSRQETQYF. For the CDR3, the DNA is TGCAGTGCGCGGACTAGCCGTCAAGAGACCCAGTACTTC.

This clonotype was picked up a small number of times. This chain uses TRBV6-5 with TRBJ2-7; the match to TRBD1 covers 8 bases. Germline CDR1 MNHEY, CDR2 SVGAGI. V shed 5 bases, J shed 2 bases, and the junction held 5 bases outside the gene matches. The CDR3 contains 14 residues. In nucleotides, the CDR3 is TGTGCCAGCAGTACCACAGGGGGGACCTACGAGCAGTACTTC. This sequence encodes CASSTTGGTYEQYF.

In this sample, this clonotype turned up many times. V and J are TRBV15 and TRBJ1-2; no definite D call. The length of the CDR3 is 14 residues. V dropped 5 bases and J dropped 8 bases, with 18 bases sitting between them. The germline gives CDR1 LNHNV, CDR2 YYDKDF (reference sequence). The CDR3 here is CATSPGGGSRGYTF. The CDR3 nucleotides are TGTGCCACCAGCCCCGGTGGTGGGTCCAGGGGCTACACCTTC.

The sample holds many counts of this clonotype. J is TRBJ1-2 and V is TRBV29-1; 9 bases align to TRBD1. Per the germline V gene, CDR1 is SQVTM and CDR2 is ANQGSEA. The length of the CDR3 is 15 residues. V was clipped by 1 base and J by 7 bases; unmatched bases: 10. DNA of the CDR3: TGCAGCGTTGAAGCACCCGGACAGGGGCCCAGTGGCTACACCTTC. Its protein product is CSVEAPGQGPSGYTF.

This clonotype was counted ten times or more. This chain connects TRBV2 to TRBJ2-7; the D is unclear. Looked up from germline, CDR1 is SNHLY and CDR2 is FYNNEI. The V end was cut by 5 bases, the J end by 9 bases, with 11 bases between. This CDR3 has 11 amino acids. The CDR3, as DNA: TGTGCCAGCAGTTCCCGGCTCGGGCAGTACTTC. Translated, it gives CASSSRLGQYF.

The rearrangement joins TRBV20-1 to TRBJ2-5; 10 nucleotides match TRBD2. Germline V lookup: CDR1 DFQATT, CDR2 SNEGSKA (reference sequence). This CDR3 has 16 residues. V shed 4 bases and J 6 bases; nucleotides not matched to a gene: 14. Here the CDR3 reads CSAKDLLAGVIQTQYF. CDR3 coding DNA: TGCAGTGCTAAAGATCTCCTAGCGGGAGTTATACAGACCCAGTACTTC.

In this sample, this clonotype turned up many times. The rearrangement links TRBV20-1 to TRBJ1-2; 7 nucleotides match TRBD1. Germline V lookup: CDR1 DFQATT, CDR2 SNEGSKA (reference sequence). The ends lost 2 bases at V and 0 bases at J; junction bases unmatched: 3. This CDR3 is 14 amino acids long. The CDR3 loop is CSARRQGTNYGYTF. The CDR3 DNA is TGCAGTGCTAGAAGACAGGGTACTAACTATGGCTACACCTTC.

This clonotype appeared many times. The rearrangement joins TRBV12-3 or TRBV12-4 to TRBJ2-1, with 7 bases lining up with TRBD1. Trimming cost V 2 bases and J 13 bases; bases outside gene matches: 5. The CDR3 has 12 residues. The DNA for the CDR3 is TGTGCCAGCAGTTTAAGGGGGCGAGCTCAGTTCTTC. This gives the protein CASSLRGRAQFF.

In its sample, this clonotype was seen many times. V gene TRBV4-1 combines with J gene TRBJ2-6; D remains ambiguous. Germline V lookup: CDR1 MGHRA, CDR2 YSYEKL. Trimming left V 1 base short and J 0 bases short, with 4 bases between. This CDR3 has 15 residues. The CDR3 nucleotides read TGCGCCAGCAGCCAAGTAAGCTCTGGGGCCAACGTCCTGACTTTC. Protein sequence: CASSQVSSGANVLTF.

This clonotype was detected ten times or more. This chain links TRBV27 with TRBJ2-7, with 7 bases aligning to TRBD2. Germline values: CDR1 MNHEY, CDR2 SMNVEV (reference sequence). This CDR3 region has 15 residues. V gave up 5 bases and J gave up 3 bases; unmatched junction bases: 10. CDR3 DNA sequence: TGTGCCAGCAGTCCCGGGTCGGGGACTAACTACGAGCAGTACTTC. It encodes CASSPGSGTNYEQYF.

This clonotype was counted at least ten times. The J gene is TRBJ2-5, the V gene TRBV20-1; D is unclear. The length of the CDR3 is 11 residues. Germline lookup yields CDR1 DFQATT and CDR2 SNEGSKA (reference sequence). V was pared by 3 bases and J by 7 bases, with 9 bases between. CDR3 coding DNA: TGCAGTGCTAGTCTGGCGGCGACCCAGTACTTC. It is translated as CSASLAATQYF.

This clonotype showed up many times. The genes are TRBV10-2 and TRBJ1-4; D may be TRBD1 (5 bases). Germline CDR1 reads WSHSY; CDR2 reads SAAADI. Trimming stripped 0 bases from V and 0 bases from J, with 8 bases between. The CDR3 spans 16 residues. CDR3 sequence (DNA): TGCGCCAGCAGTGAGTCGACAGCTACAACTAATGAAAAACTGTTTTTT. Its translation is CASSESTATTNEKLFF.

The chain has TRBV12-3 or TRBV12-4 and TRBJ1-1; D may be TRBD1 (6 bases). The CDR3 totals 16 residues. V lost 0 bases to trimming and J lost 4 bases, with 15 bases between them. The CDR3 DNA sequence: TGTGCCAGCAGTTTAGCCCACACAGGGTTGGGCACTGAAGCTTTCTTT. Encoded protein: CASSLAHTGLGTEAFF.